This T cell receptor (beta chain) comes out of a study of CD8+ T cells in alopecia areata. Study findings and constraints: Resident alphabeta T-cell populations of normal skin are likewise subject to sequencing in scalp samples.

Alopecia areata patients provided lesional scalp punch biopsies and peripheral blood, both collected for the study. The authors extracted RNA and reverse transcribed it into cDNA as the sequencing template. Here immunoSEQ multiplex PCR was the method, and the copy in TCRdb shows in-frame clones only, minus some. The data hold 150,000 or so clones, with 87% observed a single time. A note on this clone: Antigen: not known.

Trimming at V came to 3 bases and at J to 5 bases, leaving 5 bases not matched to a gene. Germline CDR1 SGHKS, CDR2 YYEKEE (reference sequence). The CDR3 extends over 14 amino acids. J is TRBJ1-2 and V is TRBV5-5; 9 bases line up with TRBD1. The sample was CD8+ T cells sorted from blood, taken at week 0. This receptor was taken from a human donor with alopecia areata. CDR3 nucleotides: TGTGCCAGCAGCTGGGGACAGGGAGGTTATGGCTACACCTTC. This codes for CASSWGQGGYGYTF.